Listed below are T cell receptor beta chains from one sample, sequenced in a study of blood T cell repertoires in COVID-19. TCRdb's copy holds only in-frame clones and misses some; the assay was immunoSEQ multiplex PCR. The table shows around 110,000 clones, with 82% occurring only once. The sample taken for sequencing was peripheral blood. The source of these receptors is a man aged 65 to 79 with active or convalescent COVID-19. Each CDR3 is given with its conserved first and last residue. Each record gives: J gene, V gene, clone size, D gene, CDR3 DNA, CDR3 protein. D genes are given only for firm matches. For some rows the clone size is stated as once, few or many, or as a class when expanded; others skip it.

TRBJ1-1 TRBV12-3/TRBV12-4 . TRBD1 TGTGCCGGGGGACAGGGAAACACTGAAGCTTTCTTT CAGGQGNTEAFF
TRBJ1-2 TRBV7-8 . TRBD1 TGTGCCAGCACCGGACAGGGGAACTATGGCTACACCTTC CASTGQGNYGYTF
TRBJ2-3 TRBV3-1/TRBV3-2 . TRBD2 TGTGCCAGCAGCCAAGGACTAGCGGCCCCGCCGTACCTCACAGACGGGTACACAGATACGCAGTATTTT CASSQGLAAPPYLTDGYTDTQYF
TRBJ2-1 TRBV3-1/TRBV3-2 . TRBD1 TGTGCCAGCAGCAATACCGGGACAGGGCGTACCAATGAGCAGTTCTTC CASSNTGTGRTNEQFF
TRBJ2-2 TRBV27 few TRBD2 TGTGCCAGCAGCCATAGCGGGGACTACACCGGGGAGCTGTTTTTT CASSHSGDYTGELFF
TRBJ1-5 TRBV7-8 . . TGTGCCAGCAGCCCTTGGACAGTCAATCAGCCCCAGCATTTT CASSPWTVNQPQHF
TRBJ1-3 TRBV13 . TRBD1 TGTGCCAGCAGCTCAGAAAGGGGGCTCGGCTCTGGAAACACCATATATTTT CASSSERGLGSGNTIYF
TRBJ1-5 TRBV10-1 . TRBD1 TGCGCCAGCAGTGAGTGGACAGGGAATAGCAATCAGCCCCAGCATTTT CASSEWTGNSNQPQHF
TRBJ1-2 TRBV29-1 . TRBD1 TGCAGCGTTGAGGGGACAGGGGGCGCGGACTATGGCTACACCTTC CSVEGTGGADYGYTF
TRBJ2-3 TRBV11-3 once TRBD2 TGTGCCAGCAGCAAAGGACTAGCGGAGTACACAGATACGCAGTATTTT CASSKGLAEYTDTQYF
TRBJ1-1 TRBV14 . . TGTGCCAGCAGCCAAGGGAGGAACACTGAAGCTTTCTTT CASSQGRNTEAFF
TRBJ1-3 TRBV5-1 . . TGCGCCAGCAGGGAACAGGATAGCTCTGGAAACACCATATATTTT CASREQDSSGNTIYF
TRBJ1-2 TRBV28 . . TGTGCCAGCAGTTCAGGGCAACACTATGGCTACACCTTC CASSSGQHYGYTF
TRBJ2-7 TRBV5-1 . TRBD1 TGCGCCAGCAGCTTTGGGACAGGGTTTTCCTACGAGCAGTACTTC CASSFGTGFSYEQYF
TRBJ2-1 TRBV28 once . TGTGCCAGCAGTTTGATTCGACAGCCTAATGAGCAGTTCTTC CASSLIRQPNEQFF
TRBJ2-1 TRBV4-1 . . TGCGCCAGCAGCCAAGATGCGGGCACGTCTCCTAATGAGCAGTTCTTC CASSQDAGTSPNEQFF
TRBJ2-3 TRBV5-6 . TRBD1 TGTGCCAGCAGCAAGGGACAGGGAACCACAGATACGCAGTATTTT CASSKGQGTTDTQYF
TRBJ1-6 TRBV12-5 few TRBD1 TGTGCTAGTGGTTCCGGGACAGGGAATTCACCCCTCCACTTT CASGSGTGNSPLHF
TRBJ1-3 TRBV12-3/TRBV12-4 once . TGTGCCAGCACCCCAAGCGTGCGAAACACCATATATTTT CASTPSVRNTIYF
TRBJ2-1 TRBV21-1 . . TGTGCCAGCAGCAAAGATATGCGTAAACGGACAAGGTACAATGAGCAGTTCTTC CASSKDMRKRTRYNEQFF
TRBJ2-7 TRBV4-3 . TRBD2 TGCGCCAGCAGCCAAGCGGTAAGCGGGAGCTCCTACGAGCAGTACTTC CASSQAVSGSSYEQYF
TRBJ2-1 TRBV19 . . TGTGCCAGTAAACCGGGAGACCTTTACAATGAGCAGTTCTTC CASKPGDLYNEQFF
TRBJ2-7 TRBV7-3 . TRBD2 TGTGCCAGCAGCCCGCGAGTAGCGGGGGACTACGAGCAGTACTTC CASSPRVAGDYEQYF
TRBJ1-2 TRBV6-1 . . TGTGCCAGCAGTGAACAAAGACAGGTTAGGGGCTACACCTTC CASSEQRQVRGYTF
TRBJ1-4 TRBV6-5 . TRBD1 TGTGCCAGCGCGGACAGGTTCGGTGAAAAACTGTTTTTT CASADRFGEKLFF
TRBJ2-3 TRBV3-1/TRBV3-2 . TRBD2 TGTGCCAGCAGTAACGGACTAGCGGGAGCCCCAGATACGCAGTATTTT CASSNGLAGAPDTQYF
TRBJ1-5 TRBV19 . . TGTGCCAGTACCACAGGCCCCAACGGTTCGCCCCAGCATTTT CASTTGPNGSPQHF
TRBJ2-2 TRBV6-2/TRBV6-3 . TRBD2 TGTGCCAGCAGTCGTACTAGCGGGAGGAACACCGGGGAGCTGTTTTTT CASSRTSGRNTGELFF
TRBJ1-6 TRBV5-1 . TRBD1 TGCGCCAGCAGCCCGAACGGGGCAGGGGGCTATAATTCACCCCTCCACTTT CASSPNGAGGYNSPLHF
TRBJ1-5 TRBV3-1/TRBV3-2 . . TGTGCCAGCAGCCAAGGGCTTTCGGGTGGCAATCAGCCCCAGCATTTT CASSQGLSGGNQPQHF
TRBJ2-7 TRBV7-2 . TRBD1 TGTGCCAGCAGCTTAACGCAGGGGGCTTACGAGCAGTACTTC CASSLTQGAYEQYF
TRBJ2-1 TRBV7-2 . . TGTGCCAGCAGCTTAGCGTACTTAAATGAGCAGTTCTTC CASSLAYLNEQFF
TRBJ1-5 TRBV5-1 . . TGCGCCAGCAGCCTCGGACAAAATCAGCCCCAGCATTTT CASSLGQNQPQHF
TRBJ1-1 TRBV9 . . TGTGCCAGCAGCGCAACGGGACAGAACACTGAAGCTTTCTTT CASSATGQNTEAFF
TRBJ2-1 TRBV6-1 . TRBD1 TGTGCCAGCAGTGAAATATGGACAGGGATCTCCTACAATGAGCAGTTCTTC CASSEIWTGISYNEQFF
TRBJ1-2 TRBV5-6 . TRBD1 TGTGCCAGCAGCTGGGGACAGGGGGCCTATGGCTACACCTTC CASSWGQGAYGYTF
TRBJ2-3 TRBV27 . TRBD2 TGTGCCAGCAGTTACCGGAATAGACTAGCGGGAGTACGGGGGGATACGCAGTATTTT CASSYRNRLAGVRGDTQYF
TRBJ2-2 TRBV4-3 . . TGCGCCAGCAGCCAAGAGCAGGTGGGGAGCACCGGGGAGCTGTTTTTT CASSQEQVGSTGELFF
TRBJ2-7 TRBV2 few . TGTGCCAGCAGTGTACAGGGCAGTTCCTACGAGCAGTACTTC CASSVQGSSYEQYF
TRBJ2-3 TRBV29-1 . TRBD2 TGCAGCGTTGAAGATACCCTAGCGGGGACCACAGATACGCAGTATTTT CSVEDTLAGTTDTQYF
TRBJ2-7 TRBV28 . TRBD2 TGTGCCAGCAGCCTAATTGGACTAGCGGGGGCCTACGAGCAGTACTTC CASSLIGLAGAYEQYF
TRBJ1-1 TRBV6-5 . TRBD1 TGTGCCAGCAGTTACAGGACAGGGGTCACCATAAAAGCTTTCTTT CASSYRTGVTIKAFF
TRBJ1-5 TRBV5-1 . . TGCGCCAGCAGATGGGGACACCAAGCCGGGAATAGCAATCAGCCCCAGCATTTT CASRWGHQAGNSNQPQHF